Detailed here is one T cell receptor beta chain. Its antigen is unknown. Base qualities are not recorded, but no much larger clone differs from it by a single base. Measured from the cysteine to the phenylalanine, the CDR3 is 19 residues long. The entry retains the CDR3 DNA only, 57 bases that are in frame from base 1. V drops 3 bases and J drops 3 bases, leaving 24 bases in between. Via the germline V gene, CDR1 is SGHDT and CDR2 YYEEEE. The sample belongs to a study of human thymus T cells (TCRdb year 2020). A note on the overall study: TCR alpha and beta repertoires from roughly eight infant thymus samples and a few related peripheral blood samples were characterized in the study. Donor ages ranged from about 7 to 244 days, and the cohort comprised about six male and a couple of female infants.

TCRB and TCRAD loci were amplified from a standardized quantity of quality-controlled genomic DNA using the immunoSEQ multiplex PCR assay. The V(D)J region was spanned by amplicons of a length sufficient to cover the CDR3 and to identify V and J genes. The commercial immunoSEQ service was used to sequence amplicons on an Illumina platform. As for how the authors treated the data: Primer bias and sequencing errors were corrected as previously described, and TCRAD and TCRB were defined on the basis of the IMGT database. Analysis of the repertoires was done with immunoSEQ Analyzer 3.0 and VDJTools and included basic statistics, V/J segment usage, diversity estimates, rarefaction and pairwise overlap. Chao1, ChaoE, Efron-Thisted, Shannon and inverse Simpson indices were used to estimate diversity, which was also estimated on datasets down-sampled to the smallest sample. Repertoire overlap was assessed by strict matching of CDR3 nucleotide sequence, V gene and J gene, and clustering was done by Jaccard-based multidimensional scaling. TCRdb holds this immuneACCESS table with in-frame rearrangements only. Some clones are missing; in checked studies, unresolved V genes explain under half, and the rest has no known cause. That table supplies the V and J calls and clone size; D and trimming were determined from the DNA. Here the sample has approximately 70,000 clones; roughly 94% occur a single time. The ten largest clonotypes hold around 0.03% of the sample.

The thymus tissue came from surgical resects taken out during corrective cardiac surgery. Immunologically healthy infants undergoing open corrective cardiac surgery for congenital heart defects in Finland were used as donors. Thymocytes were mechanically released from the tissue and were stored as pellets of roughly 9-33 million cells at -70 degrees C. A QIAsymphony instrument was used to extract genomic DNA from frozen cell pellets. What the study reported, not specific to this receptor: The related research found that thymic TCR repertoires overlapped highly between unrelated individuals. Usage of V and J gene segments appeared to be biased in both the thymic and the peripheral blood repertoires. On average, thymus samples gave 750,000 to 950,000 unique TCRB clonotypes, whereas blood samples gave 75,000 to 95,000.

The source is a girl in the first two years of life with a congenital heart defect but otherwise immunologically healthy. The chain uses TRBV5-6 and TRBJ1-4; the D gene remains uncertain. Sequencing was performed on thymus tissue. The bases read TGTGCCAGCAGCTCGCCAAAACACAGTATATATGGACCTAATGAAAAACTGTTTTTT. The translation is CASSSPKHSIYGPNEKLFF.